The 32 T cell receptor beta chains in this list originate from one sample, sequenced in a study of blood T cell repertoires in COVID-19. Only in-frame clones appear in the TCRdb table, and some are missing; sequencing was by immunoSEQ multiplex PCR. Seen here are roughly 260,000 clones, around 85% observed once, and the top ten hold 4% to 4.5%. The sequenced sample was peripheral blood. The source is a middle-aged woman with active or convalescent COVID-19.

The V and J genes are TRBV27 and TRBJ1-6; D is uncertain. V lost 6 bases and J lost 0, with 12 bases in between. The germline V gene encodes CDR1 MNHEY and CDR2 SMNVEV (reference sequence). This CDR3 spans 16 amino acids. CDR3 in DNA: TGTGCCAGCAGCCTAGGAGCCTTCTCCTATAATTCACCCCTCCACTTT. Residues: CASSLGAFSYNSPLHF.

The chain employs TRBV7-6 and TRBJ1-1; D is undetermined. CDR1 is SGHVS and CDR2 is FNYEAQ in the germline V gene. The CDR3 totals 14 residues. Between the trimmed V and J ends, which lost 1 base and 1 base, there was a span of 7 bases. The CDR3 loop reads CASSLVAQNTEAFF. In DNA form, the CDR3 reads TGTGCCAGCAGCTTAGTAGCGCAGAACACTGAAGCTTTCTTT.

V is TRBV29-1 and J is TRBJ1-2; TRBD1 is a possible D gene (5 bases). The germline CDR1 and CDR2 sequences are SQVTM and ANQGSEA. This CDR3 has 13 amino acids. V was clipped by 3 bases and J by 4 bases, with 12 bases between them. Written as DNA, the CDR3 is TGCAGCGTTGATCGCAGGGAGGGCTATGGCTACACCTTC. Residues: CSVDRREGYGYTF.

J is TRBJ2-1 and V is TRBV6-4; 10 nucleotides line up with TRBD2. Looked up from germline, CDR1 is MRHNA and CDR2 is SNTAGT. After removal of 5 bases from V and 7 bases from J, the junction contained 5 bases not matched to a gene. The CDR3 extends over 14 amino acids. In DNA form, the CDR3 reads TGTGCCAGCAGTCTAGCGGGGGCAGCTAATGAGCAGTTCTTC. This codes for CASSLAGAANEQFF.

V and J are TRBV3-1 (or the pseudogene TRBV3-2) and TRBJ2-3, with a weak D call TRBD2 (6 bases). Trimming cost V 4 bases and J 2 bases, with 16 bases left between them. The CDR3 consists of 16 residues. Looked up from germline, CDR1 is LGHDT and CDR2 is YNNKEL (reference sequence). CDR3 nucleotides: TGTGCCAGCAGCCCCCACCCCCCGGGAGTCACAGATACGCAGTATTTT. Amino acid sequence: CASSPHPPGVTDTQYF.

The chain links TRBV12-3 or TRBV12-4 to TRBJ1-1; 9 bases fit TRBD1. The V segment lost 3 bases and the J segment 12 bases; nucleotides outside the gene matches: 5. The CDR3 loop spans 12 amino acids. Here the CDR3 reads CASSFWTGETFF. The CDR3 region has the DNA TGTGCCAGCAGTTTTTGGACAGGGGAAACTTTCTTT.

The count of this clone is one. The chain has TRBV7-6 and TRBJ2-1, with 7 bases matching TRBD1. This CDR3 is 15 amino acids long. The V gene's germline CDR1 is SGHVS and CDR2 FNYEAQ. V gave up 5 bases and J gave up 1 base; unmatched junction bases: 5. CDR3 amino acids: CASSPRTGSYNEQFF. As DNA, the CDR3 is TGTGCCAGCAGCCCGCGGACAGGATCCTACAATGAGCAGTTCTTC.

This chain links TRBV12-5 with TRBJ2-7; a weak D match, TRBD1 (7 bases). Germline CDR1 and CDR2: LGHNT and FRNRAP. This CDR3 region has 18 residues. V lost 2 bases and J 0 bases, leaving 20 bases between the germline ends. The CDR3 DNA reads TGTGCTAGTGGTTTGACCCCGTCCGGGGGACAGACCTCCTACGAGCAGTACTTC. Its translation is CASGLTPSGGQTSYEQYF. Full variable domain (missing parts from reference TRBV12-5 and TRBJ2-7): DARVTQTPRHKVTEMGQEVTMRCQPILGHNTVFWYRQTMMQGLELLAYFRNRAPLDDSGMPKDRFSAEMPDATLATLKIQPSEPRDSAVYFCASGLTPSGGQTSYEQYFGPGTRLTVT.

There are a few counts of this clone. The rearrangement joins TRBV10-3 to TRBJ2-5; possible D gene TRBD1, 6 bases. Trimming stripped 6 bases from V and 4 bases from J, with 18 bases between. The germline gives CDR1 ENHRY, CDR2 SYGVKD. CDR3 length: 15 residues. CDR3 protein: CAIRQGLGGRETQYF. CDR3 DNA sequence: TGTGCCATCAGACAGGGTTTAGGCGGTCGAGAGACCCAGTACTTC.

This clone was recorded a few times. The V and J genes are TRBV5-1 and TRBJ1-1, with D unresolved. CDR1 is SGHRS and CDR2 is YFSETQ in the germline V gene. The CDR3 is 16 residues long. V was pared by 1 base and J by 1 base, with 14 bases between. CDR3 region: CASSLWQTISNTEAFF. The CDR3 nucleotides read TGCGCCAGCAGCTTGTGGCAGACTATTTCGAACACTGAAGCTTTCTTT.

The gene calls are TRBV7-8 and TRBJ1-5, with 9 bases fitting TRBD1. J lost 7 bases, V lost 4 bases, and 11 bases had no gene match. The CDR3 consists of 16 residues. Germline V lookup: CDR1 SGHVS, CDR2 FQNEAQ. The CDR3 DNA sequence: TGTGCCAGCAGCTACCGGGACAGGGCGGCGGGGCAGCCCCAGCATTTT. Its protein product is CASSYRDRAAGQPQHF.

The table lists this clone with a few counts. CDR3 sequence reads: CASSMDGTENEKLFF. CDR3 bases: TGTGCCAGCAGTATGGACGGGACAGAAAATGAAAAACTGTTTTTT. The chain combines TRBV28 with TRBJ1-4; 7 bases line up with TRBD1. Looked up from germline, CDR1 is MDHEN and CDR2 is SYDVKM. The CDR3 consists of 15 residues. After removal of 5 bases from V and 5 bases from J, the junction contained 8 bases not matched to a gene.

This chain joins TRBV29-1 and TRBJ2-2; TRBD1 might be the D (6 bases). V lost 2 bases and J lost 4, with 11 bases in between. The CDR3 is made up of 14 amino acids. Germline assignment: CDR1 SQVTM and CDR2 ANQGSEA. The DNA for the CDR3 is TGCAGCGTTGAACAGGGGAGAGGCACCGGGGAGCTGTTTTTT. It is translated as CSVEQGRGTGELFF.

CDR3 coding DNA: TGTGCCAGCAGCTTAGGGGGGGAACTGGTAGAAAAACTGTTTTTT. This codes for CASSLGGELVEKLFF. The V gene is TRBV7-9, the J gene TRBJ1-4; tentatively, D is TRBD1 (5 bases). V lost 1 base to trimming and J lost 8 bases, with 14 bases between them. Germline CDR1 reads SEHNR; CDR2 reads FQNEAQ (reference sequence). The CDR3 has 15 amino acids.

This chain links TRBV6-5 with TRBJ2-2; D unclear. CDR3 size: 14 residues. The ends were cut back, 8 bases at V and 3 bases at J, with 13 bases in the middle. Germline CDR1 and CDR2: MNHEY and SVGAGI. This CDR3 reads CASDINLYTGELFF. The CDR3 nucleotides are TGTGCCAGCGACATAAACCTTTACACCGGGGAGCTGTTTTTT.

This chain links TRBV27 with TRBJ1-1; D perhaps matches TRBD1 (5 bases). The germline V and J ends were trimmed by 3 bases and 4 bases, with 9 bases remaining between them. CDR1 is MNHEY, CDR2 SMNVEV, per germline (reference sequence). The CDR3 totals 13 residues. The DNA for the CDR3 is TGTGCCAGCAGTTTTGGGGGGACCACTGAAGCTTTCTTT. This gives the protein CASSFGGTTEAFF.

This sequence joins TRBV6-5 and TRBJ1-3; weak D call: TRBD1 (5 bases). V dropped 6 bases and J dropped 0 bases, with 12 bases sitting between them. The germline V gene has CDR1 MNHEY and CDR2 SVGAGI. This CDR3 spans 15 amino acids. CDR3 nucleotides: TGTGCCAGCAGCCGGACAACCGACTCTGGAAACACCATATATTTT. Protein sequence: CASSRTTDSGNTIYF.

V and J are TRBV4-2 and TRBJ1-5; TRBD1 agrees at 7 bases. V shed 3 bases and J 2 bases; nucleotides not matched to a gene: 4. This CDR3 is 15 amino acids long. Germline lookup yields CDR1 LGHNA and CDR2 YNFKEQ. CDR3 loop: CASSHPGQGNQPQHF. In nucleotides, the CDR3 is TGTGCCAGCAGCCACCCCGGACAGGGCAATCAGCCCCAGCATTTT.

This clone is a singleton in its sample. V is TRBV10-3 and J is TRBJ1-1; a weak D match, TRBD1 (6 bases). CDR1 ENHRY and CDR2 SYGVKD come from the germline V gene. Trimming cost V 4 bases and J 6 bases, with 15 bases left between them. This CDR3 spans 14 amino acids. The CDR3 region is CAISGGPLKAEAFF. For the CDR3, the DNA is TGTGCCATCAGTGGGGGGCCATTGAAGGCTGAAGCTTTCTTT.

A few counts support this clone. This chain links TRBV5-5 with TRBJ1-5; 11 bases are shared with TRBD1. This CDR3 has 18 residues. Germline CDR1 reads SGHKS; CDR2 reads YYEKEE (reference sequence). V lost 4 bases and J lost 7; bases outside the gene matches: 16. CDR3 residues: CASSPNPFGQGAKQPQHF. In nucleotides, the CDR3 is TGTGCCAGCAGCCCCAACCCTTTTGGACAGGGGGCGAAGCAGCCCCAGCATTTT.

The chain carries TRBV28 and TRBJ2-7; 7 positions match TRBD1. The V gene end was trimmed by 11 bases and the J gene end by 2 bases; junction bases not matched to a gene: 9. The CDR3 contains 13 residues. CDR1 is MDHEN and CDR2 is SYDVKM in the germline V gene. The CDR3 is CAARQGRPYEQYF. The CDR3 DNA reads TGTGCCGCAAGACAGGGACGACCCTACGAGCAGTACTTC.

This rearrangement joins TRBV7-6 to TRBJ1-1; unclear D gene. This CDR3 has 11 residues. The germline V gene encodes CDR1 SGHVS and CDR2 FNYEAQ. Trimming took off 5 bases at V and 5 bases at J, with 6 bases between the two ends. The CDR3 DNA reads TGTGCCAGCAGCCCGAGGACTGAAGCTTTCTTT. Translated, it gives CASSPRTEAFF.

The chain is built from TRBV7-2 and TRBJ2-4; D is perhaps TRBD2 (5 bases). The CDR3 consists of 14 residues. Trimming left V 5 bases short and J 1 base short, with 9 bases between. Germline values: CDR1 SGHTA, CDR2 FQGNSA. The CDR3 reads CASSQAVAKNIQYF. The CDR3 DNA reads as TGTGCCAGCAGCCAAGCGGTGGCCAAAAACATTCAGTACTTC.

This chain uses TRBV10-3 with TRBJ2-3; D may be TRBD2 (5 bases). CDR3 length: 16 residues. The V and J ends lost 4 bases and 2 bases respectively, with 16 bases between them. Germline values: CDR1 ENHRY, CDR2 SYGVKD. CDR3 sequence reads: CAISGHRGPSTDTQYF. The CDR3 nucleotides are TGTGCCATCAGTGGGCATCGCGGGCCCTCCACAGATACGCAGTATTTT.

This sequence joins TRBV19 and TRBJ1-1, with no clear D. The ends were cut back, 7 bases at V and 3 bases at J, with 6 bases in the middle. Germline loops: CDR1 LNHDA, CDR2 SQIVND (reference sequence). This CDR3 contains 11 residues. The DNA of the CDR3 is TGTGCCAGTACGGGATACACTGAAGCTTTCTTT. Its protein product is CASTGYTEAFF.

A remark on this clone: Other DNA sequences in this specimen translate into the identical CDR3. The rearrangement uses TRBV5-1 and TRBJ1-1; 8 bases map to TRBD1. V trimming: 3 bases; J trimming: 5 bases; junction bases outside the gene matches: 6. The length of the CDR3 is 14 residues. Germline CDR1 reads SGHRS; CDR2 reads YFSETQ. CDR3 DNA: TGCGCCAGCAGCTGGGGGGACAGGAATACTGAAGCTTTCTTT. Translating gives CASSWGDRNTEAFF. Full variable domain (missing parts from reference TRBV5-1 and TRBJ1-1): KAGVTQTPRYLIKTRGQQVTLSCSPISGHRSVSWYQQTPGQGLQFLFEYFSETQRNKGNFPGRFSGRQFSNSRSEMNVSTLELGDSALYLCASSWGDRNTEAFFGQGTRLTVV.

The rearrangement joins TRBV18 to TRBJ1-6; D ambiguous. CDR1 and CDR2 (germline): KGHSH, LQKENI. Trimming took 2 bases from V and 1 from J, leaving 9 bases between them. This CDR3 region has 16 residues. The CDR3 protein is CASSPSGESYNSPLHF. CDR3 DNA: TGTGCCAGCTCACCATCCGGGGAGTCCTATAATTCACCCCTCCACTTT.

V gene TRBV6-5 combines with J gene TRBJ1-2; 9 bases line up with TRBD1. Unmatched junction bases numbered 7, after V lost 6 bases and J lost 8 bases. Germline CDR1 reads MNHEY; CDR2 reads SVGAGI. The CDR3 contains 13 residues. CDR3 bases: TGTGCCAGCAGGACCCGGGACAGGGAAGGCTACACCTTC. Translated, it gives CASRTRDREGYTF.

The chain joins TRBV4-2 to TRBJ1-3; D is undetermined. The CDR3 loop spans 14 amino acids. Trimming took 4 bases from V and 4 from J, leaving 11 bases between them. In germline, CDR1 is LGHNA, CDR2 YNFKEQ. Here the CDR3 reads CASSPGVAGNTIYF. The CDR3 coding sequence is TGTGCCAGCAGCCCCGGGGTAGCCGGAAACACCATATATTTT.

The chain is built from TRBV6-6 and TRBJ2-1; weak D call: TRBD2 (6 bases). CDR3 length: 14 amino acids. The germline V gene encodes CDR1 MNHNY and CDR2 SVGAGI (reference sequence). The V end was cut by 6 bases, the J end by 8 bases, with 17 bases between. CDR3 loop: CASRAAGRNDEQFF. The CDR3 coding sequence is TGTGCCAGCAGGGCTGCGGGGCGGAACGATGAGCAGTTCTTC.

CDR3 amino acids: CASSSYRGRGSPLHF. The CDR3, as DNA: TGTGCCAGCAGTTCATACAGGGGGCGAGGGTCACCCCTCCACTTT. This sequence joins TRBV6-5 and TRBJ1-6; 9 bases match TRBD1. The CDR3 is made up of 15 amino acids. Trimming cost V 4 bases and J 10 bases; bases outside gene matches: 8. Germline V gives CDR1 MNHEY, CDR2 SVGAGI.

This sequence joins TRBV9 and TRBJ1-1; 9 bases map to TRBD1. CDR1 and CDR2 from the germline V gene are SGDLS and YYNGEE. The CDR3 is made up of 14 amino acids. The V and J ends lost 4 bases and 5 bases, in that order; junction bases with no gene match: 6. This CDR3 reads CASSSGQGGTEAFF. In DNA form, the CDR3 reads TGTGCCAGCAGCTCGGGACAGGGAGGTACTGAAGCTTTCTTT.